The 32 T cell receptor beta chains in this list originate from one sample, sequenced in a study of blood T cell repertoires in COVID-19. Method: immunoSEQ multiplex PCR; TCRdb's copy keeps in-frame clones and lacks some. This sample has 330,000 or so clones, with about 87% found just once. Sequenced: PBMCs or T cells enriched from blood (not recorded which). Receptors originate from a middle-aged man in a cohort exposed to, infected with or recovered from COVID-19 (not recorded which).

The chain couples TRBV3-1 (or the pseudogene TRBV3-2) to TRBJ2-2; no firm D call. This CDR3 has 12 residues. Per germline, CDR1 LGHDT and CDR2 YNNKEL (reference sequence). V was cut by 4 bases and J by 4 bases, with 4 bases left in between. In DNA form, the CDR3 reads TGTGCCAGCAGCCGCGGCACCGGGGAGCTGTTTTTT. It is translated as CASSRGTGELFF.

This clone was detected only once. The rearrangement links TRBV10-3 to TRBJ2-2; TRBD2 matches at 10 bases. Losses at the gene ends were 2 bases for V and 5 bases for J; bases not matched to a gene: 5. This CDR3 has 16 amino acids. Germline V gene lookup returns CDR1 ENHRY and CDR2 SYGVKD. The CDR3 is CAISETIAGGTGELFF. The CDR3 nucleotides are TGTGCCATCAGTGAGACTATAGCGGGAGGTACCGGGGAGCTGTTTTTT.

This chain connects TRBV5-5 to TRBJ1-2; TRBD1 is a possible D gene (6 bases). Germline V gene sequence: CDR1 SGHKS, CDR2 YYEKEE (reference sequence). V was clipped by 1 base and J by 0 bases, with 10 bases between them. The CDR3 length is 15 residues. CDR3 sequence: CASSLSGTTNYGYTF. Here the CDR3 DNA reads TGTGCCAGCAGCTTGTCCGGGACAACTAACTATGGCTACACCTTC.

Here the CDR3 reads CASSQGQGAYEQYF. DNA for the CDR3: TGCGCCAGCAGCCAAGGACAGGGGGCCTACGAGCAGTACTTC. The chain is built from TRBV4-1 and TRBJ2-7; 9 bases are shared with TRBD1. J was trimmed by 2 bases and V by 1 base; bases with no gene match: 0. Per the germline V gene, CDR1 is MGHRA and CDR2 is YSYEKL. CDR3 length: 14 amino acids.

The chain couples TRBV30 to TRBJ2-7; weak D call: TRBD1 (6 bases). V was clipped by 0 bases and J by 0 bases, with 15 bases between them. This CDR3 has 16 residues. Germline V gene lookup returns CDR1 GTSNPN and CDR2 SVGIG (reference sequence). CDR3 coding DNA: TGTGCCTGGAGTGTAGTCGGACAGAAGAGCTCCTACGAGCAGTACTTC. This encodes CAWSVVGQKSSYEQYF.

The chain joins TRBV19 to TRBJ1-5, with a tentative D call TRBD1 (6 bases). The V end was cut by 5 bases, the J end by 2 bases, with 13 bases between. The CDR3 has 15 amino acids. CDR1 is LNHDA, CDR2 SQIVND, per germline (reference sequence). In DNA, the CDR3 is TGTGCCAGTAGTCCCCGGGGGGCTGGCAATCAGCCCCAGCATTTT. Translation gives CASSPRGAGNQPQHF.

This chain joins TRBV10-3 and TRBJ2-1; 11 bases map to TRBD2. Unmatched junction bases numbered 7, after V lost 4 bases and J lost 5 bases. CDR1 ENHRY and CDR2 SYGVKD come from the germline V gene. The CDR3 runs 16 residues. CDR3: CAISGGASGGNNEQFF. The CDR3, as DNA: TGTGCCATCAGTGGTGGTGCTAGCGGGGGGAACAATGAGCAGTTCTTC.

This clone was counted once. The rearrangement uses TRBV5-8 and TRBJ1-4; D is unclear. Per germline, CDR1 SGHTS and CDR2 YDEGEE. The length of the CDR3 is 14 residues. V was pared by 0 bases and J by 8 bases, with 11 bases between. Written as DNA, the CDR3 is TGTGCCAGCAGCTTGGTTCTTTTGGGCGAAAAACTGTTTTTT. It translates to CASSLVLLGEKLFF.

The rearrangement links TRBV6-5 to TRBJ2-2, with 10 bases matching TRBD2. CDR1 and CDR2 (germline): MNHEY, SVGAGI. The junction had 4 bases not matched to a gene; V was cut back by 8 bases and J by 4 bases. The CDR3 has 14 amino acids. The CDR3 reads CASYEREGTGELFF. CDR3 nucleotide sequence: TGTGCCAGCTATGAGCGGGAGGGCACCGGGGAGCTGTTTTTT.

The chain uses TRBV10-2 and TRBJ2-1, with 10 bases that match TRBD1. Trimming at V came to 6 bases and at J to 3 bases, leaving 8 bases not matched to a gene. Germline CDR1 is WSHSY and CDR2 is SAAADI. This CDR3 spans 16 amino acids. DNA of the CDR3: TGCGCCAGCAGCCCCGGGACAGGGGACAACTACAATGAGCAGTTCTTC. It specifies CASSPGTGDNYNEQFF.

The chain couples TRBV10-2 to TRBJ2-1; a possible D gene is TRBD1 (5 bases). Trimming took 4 bases from V and 1 from J, leaving 14 bases between them. The germline V gene has CDR1 WSHSY and CDR2 SAAADI. The CDR3 sequence is 16 residues long. This CDR3 is CASSVQGARSYNEQFF. CDR3 sequence (DNA): TGCGCCAGCAGTGTGCAGGGTGCCCGGTCCTACAATGAGCAGTTCTTC.

J is TRBJ2-3 and V is TRBV3-1 (or the pseudogene TRBV3-2); D perhaps matches TRBD1 (5 bases). Deletions cut 6 bases from V and 1 base from J, with 8 bases between. This CDR3 contains 13 residues. CDR1 and CDR2 from the germline V gene are LGHDT and YNNKEL (reference sequence). The CDR3 DNA sequence: TGTGCCAGCAGGCAACAGGGCACAGATACGCAGTATTTT. Translated: CASRQQGTDTQYF.

The rearrangement uses TRBV28 and TRBJ2-7; D may be TRBD1 (6 bases). Trimming stripped 2 bases from V and 3 bases from J, with 26 bases between. This CDR3 comprises 19 residues. The germline CDR1 and CDR2 sequences are MDHEN and SYDVKM. CDR3 residues: CASSLVGGTGSGYLYEQYF. The CDR3, as DNA: TGTGCCAGCAGTTTAGTAGGGGGTACAGGGTCTGGATATCTCTACGAGCAGTACTTC.

The CDR3 nucleotides read TGTGCCAGTAGTCCCCGGACAGGGCTGAACGAGCAGTACTTC. Translated: CASSPRTGLNEQYF. The chain is built from TRBV19 and TRBJ2-7; 8 nucleotides line up with TRBD1. The length of the CDR3 is 14 residues. Germline CDR1 LNHDA, CDR2 SQIVND (reference sequence). Losses at the gene ends were 5 bases for V and 5 bases for J; bases not matched to a gene: 8. Full variable domain (remainder filled in from reference TRBV19 and TRBJ2-7): DGGITQSPKYLFRKEGQNVTLSCEQNLNHDAMYWYRQDPGQGLRLIYYSQIVNDFQKGDIAEGYSVSREKKESFPLTVTSAQKNPTAFYLCASSPRTGLNEQYFGPGTRLTVT.

The rearrangement uses TRBV2 and TRBJ2-7; 8 bases match TRBD2. V lost 6 bases to trimming and J lost 0 bases; unmatched junction nucleotides: 7. The CDR3 contains 15 residues. Germline V gene sequence: CDR1 SNHLY, CDR2 FYNNEI. As DNA, the CDR3 is TGTGCCAGCAGCCCCCCGACTAGCGTCTCCTACGAGCAGTACTTC. Protein sequence: CASSPPTSVSYEQYF.

The genes are TRBV5-1 and TRBJ1-6; no clear D gene. CDR3 length: 17 amino acids. Germline CDR1 is SGHRS and CDR2 is YFSETQ. V was trimmed by 5 bases and J by 9 bases, leaving 24 bases between them. The CDR3 is CASRPVGGGVFRSPLHF. The DNA of the CDR3 is TGCGCCAGCAGGCCGGTGGGAGGCGGTGTATTTCGTTCACCCCTCCACTTT.

The rearrangement links TRBV7-2 to TRBJ2-7, with 7 bases that match TRBD1. CDR1 and CDR2 from the germline V gene are SGHTA and FQGNSA. The trim removed 3 bases at V and 7 bases at J, leaving 6 bases unmatched. This CDR3 is built from 13 residues. CDR3 residues: CASSFDRVGEQYF. The CDR3 DNA reads as TGTGCCAGCAGCTTTGACAGGGTCGGAGAGCAGTACTTC. The whole variable domain, remainder taken from reference TRBV7-2 and TRBJ2-7, is GAGVSQSPSNKVTEKGKDVELRCDPISGHTALYWYRQSLGQGLEFLIYFQGNSAPDKSGLPSDRFSAERTGGSVSTLTIQRTQQEDSAVYLCASSFDRVGEQYFGPGTRLTVT.

The chain carries TRBV5-1 and TRBJ2-1; 7 bases are shared with TRBD1. Germline V gene lookup returns CDR1 SGHRS and CDR2 YFSETQ. The CDR3 totals 14 residues. The J segment lost 2 bases and the V segment lost 3 bases, leaving 2 bases of the junction unmatched. The CDR3 sequence is CASSSGQPYNEQFF. Here the CDR3 DNA reads TGCGCCAGCAGCTCGGGACAGCCCTACAATGAGCAGTTCTTC.

The chain uses TRBV4-1 and TRBJ1-1; D not resolved. In germline, CDR1 is MGHRA, CDR2 YSYEKL. This CDR3 has 17 residues. Trimming shortened V by 0 bases and J by 1 base, and 15 bases separated the two germline ends. The CDR3 region is CASSQDIVRRSNTEAFF. The CDR3 DNA sequence: TGCGCCAGCAGCCAAGATATAGTACGCCGATCGAACACTGAAGCTTTCTTT.

Notes on this clone: Within the sample, other DNA sequences also encode this same CDR3. The rearrangement uses TRBV5-1 and TRBJ2-6; TRBD1 might be the D (6 bases). Germline V lookup: CDR1 SGHRS, CDR2 YFSETQ. This CDR3 has 15 amino acids. The V end was cut by 4 bases, the J end by 2 bases, with 10 bases between. The CDR3 nucleotides are TGCGCCAGCAGCCCTACAGGGACTGGGGCCAACGTCCTGACTTTC. Its translation: CASSPTGTGANVLTF.

The chain joins TRBV6-5 to TRBJ2-7; 12 bases align to TRBD1. Looked up from germline, CDR1 is MNHEY and CDR2 is SVGAGI. The CDR3 sequence is 14 residues long. The trim removed 6 bases at V and 4 bases at J, leaving 4 bases unmatched. In nucleotides, the CDR3 is TGTGCCAGCAGCCCGGGACAGGGGGCTTACGAGCAGTACTTC. This codes for CASSPGQGAYEQYF.

This sequence joins TRBV3-1 (or the pseudogene TRBV3-2) and TRBJ2-1, with 8 bases fitting TRBD1. V trimming: 5 bases; J trimming: 8 bases; junction bases outside the gene matches: 8. Germline values: CDR1 LGHDT, CDR2 YNNKEL (reference sequence). There are 14 residues in the CDR3. CDR3 region: CASSSGQGRDEQFF. The CDR3 region has the DNA TGTGCCAGCAGCTCCGGACAGGGACGTGATGAGCAGTTCTTC.

CDR3 sequence: CASSESWREVRDEQFF. In DNA form, the CDR3 reads TGCGCCAGCAGTGAGTCCTGGCGGGAGGTCAGGGATGAGCAGTTCTTC. The chain recombines TRBV10-2 with TRBJ2-1; TRBD2 agrees at 8 bases. Germline CDR1 is WSHSY and CDR2 is SAAADI. J was trimmed by 8 bases and V by 0 bases; bases with no gene match: 9. The CDR3 totals 16 residues.

J is TRBJ2-7 and V is TRBV11-2; 7 bases line up with TRBD1. Germline trimming cut 9 bases from V and 2 bases from J; bases unmatched to any gene: 4. Germline V gene sequence: CDR1 SGHAT, CDR2 FQNNGV. The CDR3 has 12 amino acids. The CDR3 protein is CASGTATYEQYF. The CDR3 region has the DNA TGTGCCAGTGGGACAGCAACCTACGAGCAGTACTTC.

The V gene is TRBV2, the J gene TRBJ2-1; D might be TRBD1 (6 bases). V lost 7 bases and J 7 bases, leaving 17 bases between the germline ends. In germline, CDR1 is SNHLY, CDR2 FYNNEI. The CDR3 extends over 14 amino acids. The CDR3 spells CASKVSGVGNEQFF. The CDR3 region has the DNA TGTGCCAGCAAGGTGTCAGGGGTGGGGAATGAGCAGTTCTTC.

The chain recombines TRBV2 with TRBJ1-6, with 10 bases identical to TRBD1. CDR3 length equals 13 residues. J gave up 9 bases and V 6 bases, and 2 bases lay outside the gene matches. CDR1 SNHLY and CDR2 FYNNEI come from the germline V gene. The CDR3 protein is CASRDRGFSPLHF. The CDR3 DNA follows: TGTGCCAGCAGGGACAGGGGGTTTTCACCCCTCCACTTT.

The chain is built from TRBV25-1 and TRBJ2-2; a weak D match, TRBD1 (5 bases). Germline V gene lookup returns CDR1 MGHDK and CDR2 SYGVNS. Trimming shortened V by 4 bases and J by 5 bases, and 14 bases separated the two germline ends. The CDR3 consists of 15 residues. CDR3 coding DNA: TGTGCCAGCAGTGCAATGACAGTCAGGACCGGGGAGCTGTTTTTT. As protein: CASSAMTVRTGELFF.

V usage is TRBV14 and J usage is TRBJ1-6, with TRBD1 matching 11 bases. From germline, CDR1 is SGHDN and CDR2 FVKESK. V gave up 4 bases and J gave up 9 bases; unmatched junction bases: 5. The CDR3 sequence is 15 residues long. This CDR3 is CASSLRTGGISPLHF. CDR3 nucleotide sequence: TGTGCCAGCAGCCTTAGGACAGGGGGCATTTCACCCCTCCACTTT.

This clone was observed once. This chain links TRBV14 with TRBJ1-2, with D perhaps TRBD1 (5 bases). The germline V and J ends were trimmed by 1 base and 6 bases, with 9 bases remaining between them. The length of the CDR3 is 13 residues. Germline V gives CDR1 SGHDN, CDR2 FVKESK. CDR3 in amino acids: CASSQVGGDGYTF. The CDR3 coding sequence is TGTGCCAGCAGCCAAGTGGGAGGGGATGGCTACACCTTC.

This chain connects TRBV4-1 to TRBJ2-1; tentative D call: TRBD2 (6 bases). The CDR3 consists of 16 residues. The V gene lost 1 base and the J gene lost 7 bases, with 17 bases spanning the gap. Germline assignment: CDR1 MGHRA and CDR2 YSYEKL. Here the CDR3 reads CASSQGGRHPRNEQFF. The CDR3 nucleotides read TGCGCCAGCAGCCAAGGGGGGAGGCACCCTAGGAATGAGCAGTTCTTC.

The chain is built from TRBV6-4 and TRBJ2-1, with TRBD2 matching 11 bases. There are 16 residues in the CDR3. With 0 bases clipped from V and 6 bases from J, the junction kept 4 bases outside the gene matches. Germline CDR1 and CDR2: MRHNA and SNTAGT. Written as DNA, the CDR3 is TGTGCCAGCAGTGACTCGGGGACTAGCGGCCGCAATGAGCAGTTCTTC. It translates to CASSDSGTSGRNEQFF.

The chain carries TRBV12-5 and TRBJ2-4; D remains unclear. The germline V gene encodes CDR1 LGHNT and CDR2 FRNRAP. This CDR3 comprises 10 residues. Trimming removed 6 bases from V and 15 bases from J, with 12 bases in between. CDR3 protein: CASGDAKRYF. The CDR3 DNA is TGTGCTAGTGGCGACGCAAAGCGGTACTTC.